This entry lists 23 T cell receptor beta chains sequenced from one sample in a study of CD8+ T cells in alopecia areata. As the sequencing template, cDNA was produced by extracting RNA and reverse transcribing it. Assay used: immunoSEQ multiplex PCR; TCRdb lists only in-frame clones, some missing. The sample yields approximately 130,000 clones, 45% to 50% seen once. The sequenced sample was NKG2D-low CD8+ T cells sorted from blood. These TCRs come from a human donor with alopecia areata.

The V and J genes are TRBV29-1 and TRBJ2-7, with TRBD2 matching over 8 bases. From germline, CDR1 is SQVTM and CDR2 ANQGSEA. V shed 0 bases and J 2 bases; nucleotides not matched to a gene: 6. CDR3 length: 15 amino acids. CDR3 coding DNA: TGCAGCGTTGAAGATCCTCTAGCGGGTCCCTACGAGCAGTACTTC. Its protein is CSVEDPLAGPYEQYF.

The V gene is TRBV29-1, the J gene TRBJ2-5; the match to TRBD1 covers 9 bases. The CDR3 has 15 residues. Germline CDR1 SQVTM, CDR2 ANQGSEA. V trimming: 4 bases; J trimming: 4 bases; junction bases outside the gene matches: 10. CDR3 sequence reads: CSVGGAGTGIETQYF. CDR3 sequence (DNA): TGCAGCGTTGGAGGCGCAGGGACAGGGATAGAGACCCAGTACTTC.

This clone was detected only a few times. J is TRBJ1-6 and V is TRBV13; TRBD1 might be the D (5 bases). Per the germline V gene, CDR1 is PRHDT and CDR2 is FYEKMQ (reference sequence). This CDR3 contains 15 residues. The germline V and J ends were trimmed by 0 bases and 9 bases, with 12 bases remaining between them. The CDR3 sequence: CASSLGRGGSSPLHF. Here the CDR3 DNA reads TGTGCCAGCAGCTTAGGCCGGGGCGGAAGTTCACCCCTCCACTTT. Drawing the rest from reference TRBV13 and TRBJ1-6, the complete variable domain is AAGVIQSPRHLIKEKRETATLKCYPIPRHDTVYWYQQGPGQDPQFLISFYEKMQSDKGSIPDRFSAQQFSDYHSELNMSSLELGDSALYFCASSLGRGGSSPLHFGNGTRLTVT.

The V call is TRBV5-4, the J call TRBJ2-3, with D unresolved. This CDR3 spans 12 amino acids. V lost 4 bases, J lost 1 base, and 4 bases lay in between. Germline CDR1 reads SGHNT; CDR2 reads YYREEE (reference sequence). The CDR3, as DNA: TGTGCCAGCAGCCCCGGCACAGATACGCAGTATTTT. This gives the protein CASSPGTDTQYF.

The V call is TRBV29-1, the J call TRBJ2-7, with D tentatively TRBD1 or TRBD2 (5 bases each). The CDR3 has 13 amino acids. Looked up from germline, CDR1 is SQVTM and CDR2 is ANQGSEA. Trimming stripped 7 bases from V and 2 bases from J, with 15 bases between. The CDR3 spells CSAEGENPYEQYF. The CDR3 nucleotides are TGCAGCGCCGAAGGGGAGAATCCCTACGAGCAGTACTTC.

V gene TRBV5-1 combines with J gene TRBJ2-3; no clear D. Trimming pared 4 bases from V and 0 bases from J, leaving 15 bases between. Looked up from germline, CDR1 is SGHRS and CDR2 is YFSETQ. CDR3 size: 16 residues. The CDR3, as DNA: TGCGCCAGCAGCCTGGACCTCGATTCCAGCACAGATACGCAGTATTTT. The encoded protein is CASSLDLDSSTDTQYF.

CDR3 nucleotide sequence: TGTGCCAGCAGTTTTCGTCAGGGGCTCTGGGAGCAGTTCTTC. It specifies CASSFRQGLWEQFF. The chain links TRBV28 to TRBJ2-1; the D gene is possibly TRBD1 (6 bases). Per germline, CDR1 MDHEN and CDR2 SYDVKM. The CDR3 runs 14 residues. Deletions cut 3 bases from V and 10 bases from J, with 16 bases between. The whole variable domain, remainder taken from reference TRBV28 and TRBJ2-1, is DVKVTQSSRYLVKRTGEKVFLECVQDMDHENMFWYRQDPGLGLRLIYFSYDVKMKEKGDIPEGYSVSREKKERFSLILESASTNQTSMYLCASSFRQGLWEQFFGPGTRLTVL.

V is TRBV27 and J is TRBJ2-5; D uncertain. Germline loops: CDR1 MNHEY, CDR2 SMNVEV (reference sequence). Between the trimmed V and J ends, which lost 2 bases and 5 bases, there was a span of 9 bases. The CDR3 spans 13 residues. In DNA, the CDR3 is TGTGCCAGCAGTTTACAGGACGGGGAGACCCAGTACTTC. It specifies CASSLQDGETQYF.

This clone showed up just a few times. CDR3 sequence: CSVGPTSGSSYEQYF. The DNA of the CDR3 is TGCAGCGTTGGGCCAACTAGCGGGAGCTCCTACGAGCAGTACTTC. The gene calls are TRBV29-1 and TRBJ2-7; 11 nucleotides line up with TRBD2. The CDR3 contains 15 residues. The V gene end was trimmed by 4 bases and the J gene end by 0 bases; junction bases not matched to a gene: 5. Germline V gene sequence: CDR1 SQVTM, CDR2 ANQGSEA.

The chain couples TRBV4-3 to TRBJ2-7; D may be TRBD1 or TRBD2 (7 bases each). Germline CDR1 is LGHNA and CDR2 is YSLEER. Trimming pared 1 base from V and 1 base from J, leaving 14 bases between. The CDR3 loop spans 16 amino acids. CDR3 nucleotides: TGCGCCAGCAGCCAAGGGGAGGGGGCCGGATCCTACGAGCAGTACTTC. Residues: CASSQGEGAGSYEQYF.

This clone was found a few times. The CDR3 DNA follows: TGTGCCTGGTCGGACGGGACAGGGAAGTATGGCTACACCTTC. It translates to CAWSDGTGKYGYTF. The V and J genes are TRBV30 and TRBJ1-2; TRBD1 matches at 9 bases. The CDR3 consists of 14 residues. The V and J ends lost 5 bases and 5 bases, in that order; junction bases with no gene match: 9. The V gene's germline CDR1 is GTSNPN and CDR2 SVGIG (reference sequence).

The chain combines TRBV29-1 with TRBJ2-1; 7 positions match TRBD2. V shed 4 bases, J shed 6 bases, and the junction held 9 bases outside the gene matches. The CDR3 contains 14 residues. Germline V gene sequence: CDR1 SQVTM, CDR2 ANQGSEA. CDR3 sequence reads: CSVVSREVGNEQFF. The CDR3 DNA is TGCAGCGTTGTTTCCCGGGAGGTGGGCAATGAGCAGTTCTTC.

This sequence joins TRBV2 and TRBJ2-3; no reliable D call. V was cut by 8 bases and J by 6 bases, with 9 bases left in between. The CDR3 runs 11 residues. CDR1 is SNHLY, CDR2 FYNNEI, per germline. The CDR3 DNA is TGTGCCAGCCTATACGGCGATACGCAGTATTTT. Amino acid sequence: CASLYGDTQYF.

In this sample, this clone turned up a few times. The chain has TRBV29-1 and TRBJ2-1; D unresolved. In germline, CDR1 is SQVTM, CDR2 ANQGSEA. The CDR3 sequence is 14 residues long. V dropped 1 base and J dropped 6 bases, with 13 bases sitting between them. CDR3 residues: CSVEGRKLRNEQFF. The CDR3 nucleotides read TGCAGCGTTGAAGGCAGGAAATTACGCAATGAGCAGTTCTTC.

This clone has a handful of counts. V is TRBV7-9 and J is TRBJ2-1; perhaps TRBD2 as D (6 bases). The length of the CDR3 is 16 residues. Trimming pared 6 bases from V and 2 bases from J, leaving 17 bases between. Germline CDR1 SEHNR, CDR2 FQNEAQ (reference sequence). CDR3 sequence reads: CASSSTFSGTYNEQFF. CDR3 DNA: TGTGCCAGCAGTTCTACCTTTAGCGGTACCTACAATGAGCAGTTCTTC.

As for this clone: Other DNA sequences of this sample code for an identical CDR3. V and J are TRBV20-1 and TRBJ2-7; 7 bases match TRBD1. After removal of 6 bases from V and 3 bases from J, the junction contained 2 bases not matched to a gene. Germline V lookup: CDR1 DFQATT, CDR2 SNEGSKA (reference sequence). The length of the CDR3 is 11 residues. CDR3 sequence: CSARDSYEQYF. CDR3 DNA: TGCAGTGCCAGGGACAGCTACGAGCAGTACTTC.

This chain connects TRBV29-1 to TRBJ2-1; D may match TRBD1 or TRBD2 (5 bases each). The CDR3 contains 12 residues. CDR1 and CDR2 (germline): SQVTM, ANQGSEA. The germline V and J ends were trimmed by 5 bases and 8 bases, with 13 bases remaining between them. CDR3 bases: TGCAGCGTTACCGGTCGGGGCGATGAGCAGTTCTTC. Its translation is CSVTGRGDEQFF.

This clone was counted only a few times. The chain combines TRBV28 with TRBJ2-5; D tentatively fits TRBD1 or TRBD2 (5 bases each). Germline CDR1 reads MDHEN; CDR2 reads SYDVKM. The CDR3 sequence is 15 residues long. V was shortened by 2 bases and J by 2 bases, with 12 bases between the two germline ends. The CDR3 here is CASSLGTELQETQYF. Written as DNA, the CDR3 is TGTGCCAGCAGTTTAGGGACGGAGCTTCAAGAGACCCAGTACTTC.

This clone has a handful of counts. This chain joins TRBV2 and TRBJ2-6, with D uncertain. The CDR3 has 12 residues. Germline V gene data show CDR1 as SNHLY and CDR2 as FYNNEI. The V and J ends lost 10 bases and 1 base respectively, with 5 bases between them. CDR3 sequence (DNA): TGTGCCATCGTATCTGGGGCCAACGTCCTGACTTTC. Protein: CAIVSGANVLTF.

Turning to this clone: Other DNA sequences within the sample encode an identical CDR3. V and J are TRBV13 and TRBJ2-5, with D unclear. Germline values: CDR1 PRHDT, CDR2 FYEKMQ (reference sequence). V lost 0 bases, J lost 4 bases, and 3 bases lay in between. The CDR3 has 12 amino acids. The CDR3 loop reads CASSLGRETQYF. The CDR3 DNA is TGTGCCAGCAGCTTAGGCAGAGAGACCCAGTACTTC.

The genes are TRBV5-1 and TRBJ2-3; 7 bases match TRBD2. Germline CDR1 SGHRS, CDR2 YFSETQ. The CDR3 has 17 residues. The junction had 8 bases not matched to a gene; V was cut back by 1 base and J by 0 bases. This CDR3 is CASSLLVLAESTDTQYF. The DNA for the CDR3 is TGCGCCAGCAGCTTGTTAGTTCTAGCGGAAAGCACAGATACGCAGTATTTT.

This chain's CDR3 is CASSLEEAYEQYF. The CDR3 DNA reads as TGCGCCAGCAGCTTGGAGGAGGCCTACGAGCAGTACTTC. This sequence joins TRBV5-1 and TRBJ2-7, with D perhaps TRBD2 (5 bases). This CDR3 region has 13 residues. V lost 0 bases and J lost 2, with 6 bases in between. Germline V CDR1 and CDR2: SGHRS, YFSETQ.

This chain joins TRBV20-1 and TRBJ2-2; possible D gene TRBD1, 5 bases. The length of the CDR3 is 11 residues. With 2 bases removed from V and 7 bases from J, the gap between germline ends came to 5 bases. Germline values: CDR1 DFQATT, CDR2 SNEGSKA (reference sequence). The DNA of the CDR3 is TGCAGTGCTAGAAGGGGCGGGGAGCTGTTTTTT. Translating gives CSARRGGELFF.